This T cell receptor (beta chain) came from a study of metastatic and nonmetastatic thyroid tumors. Turning to the study itself: Repertoire comparisons spanned blood and tumor or nodule tissue from malignant and benign thyroid patients. General study points: A significant increase in TCR beta diversity was reportedly seen in malignant thyroid tumors relative to benign nodules, in blood and tumor.

CDR1 and CDR2 from the germline V gene are MDHEN and SYDVKM. The CDR3 extends over 13 amino acids. The authors' processing: CDR3 differences across clinicopathological groups were used to build a distant-metastasis classifier for papillary thyroid cancer. TCRdb re-analyzed the PCR reads using MiXCR. These V and J calls derive from TCRdb rather than the authors' analysis. In the table there are around 19,000 clones, 15% to 19% of which are singletons. This clone was recorded many times. What it binds is not known. Sequence at one end of the junction differs from germline and may be a read error. Thyroid surgery took place with no prior treatment in any patient.

This TCR came from a female donor with papillary thyroid cancer or a benign thyroid nodule (not recorded which). Some clones in this sample may be carry-over from other donors' samples. The V gene is TRBV28, the J gene TRBJ1-4; D gene unclear. Material for sequencing was blood. The CDR3 region is CASSLLTNEELFF. CDR3 nucleotides: TGTGCCAGCAGTTTACTAACTAATGAAGAACTGTTTTTT. Filled out from reference TRBV28 and TRBJ1-4, the complete variable domain reads DVKVTQSSRYLVKRTGEKVFLECVQDMDHENMFWYRQDPGLGLRLIYFSYDVKMKEKGDIPEGYSVSREKKERFSLILESASTNQTSMYLCASSLLTNEELFFGSGTQLSVL.